One sample yielded the 26 T cell receptor beta chains listed below, sequenced in a study of shared clonotypes between healthy human individuals. Only in-frame clones appear in the TCRdb table, and some are missing; sequencing was by immunoSEQ multiplex PCR. Here the sample spans millions of clones, approximately 92% being singletons. The sequenced material came from naive CD4+ T cells sorted from blood. Stated subset: CD45RA+ positively selected. These receptor sequences come from a man aged 18 to 30 in good health.

CDR3 loop: CASSLAVRETQYF. The DNA of the CDR3 is TGTGCCAGCAGCTTAGCAGTGAGGGAGACCCAGTACTTC. The chain recombines TRBV7-2 with TRBJ2-5; D remains ambiguous. This CDR3 has 13 amino acids. Trimming pared 0 bases from V and 5 bases from J, leaving 7 bases between. Germline-derived CDR1 and CDR2 are SGHTA and FQGNSA.

The chain recombines TRBV7-9 with TRBJ2-5, with TRBD1 as a possible D gene (5 bases). Trimming stripped 8 bases from V and 2 bases from J, with 12 bases between. Germline V gives CDR1 SEHNR, CDR2 FQNEAQ (reference sequence). CDR3 length equals 13 residues. The CDR3 DNA follows: TGTGCCAGCGGCGGACACAATCAAGAGACCCAGTACTTC. Encoded protein: CASGGHNQETQYF.

This chain uses TRBV19 with TRBJ1-1, with D tentatively TRBD1 (5 bases). Germline V gives CDR1 LNHDA, CDR2 SQIVND (reference sequence). Between the trimmed V and J ends, which lost 7 bases and 2 bases, there was a span of 11 bases. The CDR3 is 13 residues long. CDR3 sequence: CASTGTFNTEAFF. In DNA, the CDR3 is TGTGCCAGTACCGGGACGTTTAACACTGAAGCTTTCTTT.

The chain joins TRBV2 to TRBJ2-7; weak D call: TRBD2 (5 bases). The germline V and J ends were trimmed by 6 bases and 3 bases, with 18 bases remaining between them. Germline V gene sequence: CDR1 SNHLY, CDR2 FYNNEI. The CDR3 contains 15 residues. This CDR3 is CASRPQPGLYYEQYF. The CDR3, as DNA: TGTGCCAGCAGGCCTCAACCCGGACTTTACTACGAGCAGTACTTC. The complete variable domain, with remaining parts taken from reference TRBV2 and TRBJ2-7, reads EPEVTQTPSHQVTQMGQEVILRCVPISNHLYFYWYRQILGQKVEFLVSFYNNEISEKSEIFDDQFSVERPDGSNFTLKIRSTKLEDSAMYFCASRPQPGLYYEQYFGPGTRLTVT.

The chain couples TRBV7-2 to TRBJ2-7; TRBD2 aligns across 13 bases. The germline V gene has CDR1 SGHTA and CDR2 FQGNSA. J lost 5 bases, V lost 1 base, and 8 bases had no gene match. The CDR3 sequence is 17 residues long. In DNA form, the CDR3 reads TGTGCCAGCAGCTTAGGGACTAGCGGGAGTCTAGGAAACGAGCAGTACTTC. Its translation is CASSLGTSGSLGNEQYF.

The chain joins TRBV6-5 to TRBJ2-7, with 9 nucleotides matching TRBD1. The ends lost 6 bases at V and 3 bases at J; junction bases unmatched: 9. This CDR3 contains 15 residues. CDR1 MNHEY and CDR2 SVGAGI come from the germline V gene. The CDR3 DNA sequence: TGTGCCAGCAGACGACCCGGGACAGGGATCTACGAGCAGTACTTC. It encodes CASRRPGTGIYEQYF.

The chain couples TRBV5-4 to TRBJ2-5; D unresolved. Trimming left V 0 bases short and J 5 bases short, with 11 bases between. Germline CDR1 is SGHNT and CDR2 is YYREEE (reference sequence). This CDR3 has 14 residues. CDR3 DNA sequence: TGTGCCAGCAGCTTGGTCGGCGTATTGGAGACCCAGTACTTC. This codes for CASSLVGVLETQYF.

J is TRBJ2-3 and V is TRBV7-3; D possibly corresponds to TRBD2 (5 bases). CDR1 and CDR2 from the germline V gene are SGHTA and FQGTGA. The CDR3 contains 13 residues. The V gene lost 4 bases and the J gene lost 6 bases, with 11 bases spanning the gap. CDR3 amino acids: CASSSSGLDTQYF. CDR3 in DNA: TGTGCCAGCAGCTCCTCGGGGTTGGATACGCAGTATTTT.

The chain recombines TRBV18 with TRBJ1-4; 9 bases match TRBD1. Unmatched junction bases numbered 4, after V lost 4 bases and J lost 7 bases. The CDR3 loop spans 14 amino acids. Germline CDR1 KGHSH, CDR2 LQKENI. The CDR3 loop reads CASSLGQGSEKLFF. The DNA for the CDR3 is TGTGCCAGCTCACTGGGACAGGGCAGTGAAAAACTGTTTTTT.

The rearrangement joins TRBV28 to TRBJ2-5; D might be TRBD1 (6 bases). V was clipped by 11 bases and J by 3 bases, with 16 bases between them. Germline values: CDR1 MDHEN, CDR2 SYDVKM. The CDR3 covers 13 residues. The CDR3 coding sequence is TGTGCCGCCTCCGGGACACTTAAAGAGACCCAGTACTTC. Protein: CAASGTLKETQYF. Full variable domain (missing parts from reference TRBV28 and TRBJ2-5): DVKVTQSSRYLVKRTGEKVFLECVQDMDHENMFWYRQDPGLGLRLIYFSYDVKMKEKGDIPEGYSVSREKKERFSLILESASTNQTSMYLCAASGTLKETQYFGPGTRLLVL.

This chain joins TRBV7-2 and TRBJ1-6; D is undetermined. From germline, CDR1 is SGHTA and CDR2 FQGNSA. CDR3 length: 15 amino acids. With 1 base removed from V and 3 bases from J, the gap between germline ends came to 7 bases. CDR3 DNA: TGTGCCAGCAGCTTAGAGACGGGCTATAATTCACCCCTCCACTTT. This gives the protein CASSLETGYNSPLHF.

The chain has TRBV30 and TRBJ1-3; a possible D gene is TRBD1 (5 bases). The CDR3 runs to 14 residues. From germline, CDR1 is GTSNPN and CDR2 SVGIG (reference sequence). CDR3 protein: CASRGRISGNTIYF. For the CDR3, the DNA is TGTGCTTCCCGGGGCAGGATCTCTGGAAACACCATATATTTT.

The rearrangement links TRBV7-9 to TRBJ1-5; the D is unclear. The V and J ends lost 1 base and 0 bases respectively, with 10 bases between them. Germline V CDR1 and CDR2: SEHNR, FQNEAQ (reference sequence). CDR3 length: 16 residues. In DNA form, the CDR3 reads TGTGCCAGCAGCTTAGGCAGCGTTGATAGCAATCAGCCCCAGCATTTT. As protein: CASSLGSVDSNQPQHF.

This chain joins TRBV19 and TRBJ2-1; 10 nucleotides align to TRBD2. Germline CDR1 reads LNHDA; CDR2 reads SQIVND (reference sequence). Trimming removed 10 bases from V and 9 bases from J; junction bases left unmatched: 15. This CDR3 comprises 15 residues. CDR3 sequence: CATSYGTSAGGEQFF. The DNA for the CDR3 is TGTGCCACCTCCTACGGGACTAGCGCGGGGGGTGAGCAGTTCTTC.

The chain employs TRBV18 and TRBJ1-4, with a possible D match to TRBD1 (5 bases). The germline V gene encodes CDR1 KGHSH and CDR2 LQKENI. Trimming pared 2 bases from V and 7 bases from J, leaving 11 bases between. The CDR3 extends over 14 amino acids. CDR3 sequence: CASSPGLTGEKLFF. The CDR3 region has the DNA TGTGCCAGCTCACCAGGGCTCACAGGTGAAAAACTGTTTTTT.

This chain connects TRBV19 to TRBJ1-2; no definite D call. Germline V gene sequence: CDR1 LNHDA, CDR2 SQIVND (reference sequence). V was cut by 6 bases and J by 2 bases, with 7 bases left in between. This CDR3 comprises 12 residues. The CDR3 is CASRASNYGYTF. Here the CDR3 DNA reads TGTGCCAGTAGAGCCTCCAACTATGGCTACACCTTC. Using reference TRBV19 and TRBJ1-2 for the parts outside the CDR3, the full variable domain is DGGITQSPKYLFRKEGQNVTLSCEQNLNHDAMYWYRQDPGQGLRLIYYSQIVNDFQKGDIAEGYSVSREKKESFPLTVTSAQKNPTAFYLCASRASNYGYTFGSGTRLTVV.

The gene calls are TRBV7-3 and TRBJ2-1; the D gene is possibly TRBD1 (5 bases). V dropped 3 bases and J dropped 8 bases, with 14 bases sitting between them. The CDR3 contains 14 residues. Germline lookup yields CDR1 SGHTA and CDR2 FQGTGA. CDR3 DNA: TGTGCCAGCAGCTTCGGTCAGGGTTTAGATGAGCAGTTCTTC. Translation gives CASSFGQGLDEQFF.

CDR3 in amino acids: CASSGTGKGEKLFF. CDR3 nucleotide sequence: TGCGCCAGCAGCGGGACAGGGAAAGGCGAAAAACTGTTTTTT. V and J are TRBV10-2 and TRBJ1-4; 9 bases are a match to TRBD1. Germline lookup yields CDR1 WSHSY and CDR2 SAAADI. The CDR3 loop spans 14 amino acids. The trim removed 6 bases at V and 8 bases at J, leaving 7 bases unmatched.

The V and J genes are TRBV5-4 and TRBJ1-2, with D hard to call. This CDR3 has 14 residues. V lost 4 bases to trimming and J lost 2 bases, with 12 bases between them. Germline lookup yields CDR1 SGHNT and CDR2 YYREEE (reference sequence). As DNA, the CDR3 is TGTGCCAGCAGCGTCGCTGTGGAGAACTATGGCTACACCTTC. Translation: CASSVAVENYGYTF.

The V gene is TRBV5-1, the J gene TRBJ1-1; D is uncertain. Germline V gene lookup returns CDR1 SGHRS and CDR2 YFSETQ. Trimming cost V 0 bases and J 0 bases, with 12 bases left between them. The CDR3 runs to 16 residues. CDR3 protein: CASSLVRVGMNTEAFF. As DNA, the CDR3 is TGCGCCAGCAGCTTGGTGCGGGTGGGGATGAACACTGAAGCTTTCTTT. The whole variable domain, filled in from reference TRBV5-1 and TRBJ1-1, reads KAGVTQTPRYLIKTRGQQVTLSCSPISGHRSVSWYQQTPGQGLQFLFEYFSETQRNKGNFPGRFSGRQFSNSRSEMNVSTLELGDSALYLCASSLVRVGMNTEAFFGQGTRLTVV.

With respect to this clone: The same CDR3 also results from other DNA sequences found in this sample. The gene calls are TRBV5-1 and TRBJ2-7; D not certain. Trimming cost V 0 bases and J 2 bases, with 6 bases left between them. CDR1 is SGHRS, CDR2 YFSETQ, per germline. The CDR3 totals 13 residues. The chain's CDR3 is CASSLAATYEQYF. DNA of the CDR3: TGCGCCAGCAGCTTGGCAGCTACCTACGAGCAGTACTTC.

The chain uses TRBV5-6 and TRBJ2-5; D gene ambiguous. This CDR3 has 13 residues. The germline V and J ends were trimmed by 2 bases and 4 bases, with 9 bases remaining between them. Germline lookup yields CDR1 SGHDT and CDR2 YYEEEE. CDR3 amino acids: CASSFGKGETQYF. The CDR3 DNA reads as TGTGCCAGCAGCTTCGGCAAAGGAGAGACCCAGTACTTC.

The chain combines TRBV15 with TRBJ2-7, with 11 positions matching TRBD2. Per germline, CDR1 LNHNV and CDR2 YYDKDF (reference sequence). Losses at the gene ends were 0 bases for V and 2 bases for J; bases not matched to a gene: 6. This CDR3 contains 17 residues. The CDR3 sequence is CATSREAVAGGTYEQYF. CDR3 DNA: TGTGCCACCAGCAGAGAAGCCGTAGCGGGAGGGACCTACGAGCAGTACTTC.

J is TRBJ1-4 and V is TRBV6-1; unclear D gene. This CDR3 has 13 residues. Germline CDR1 reads MNHNS; CDR2 reads SASEGT. Trimming took off 1 base at V and 10 bases at J, with 10 bases between the two ends. The CDR3, as DNA: TGTGCCAGCAGTGAAGTGTCAGACCGAAAACTGTTTTTT. This encodes CASSEVSDRKLFF.

This chain uses TRBV27 with TRBJ1-1; D is unresolved. The V gene's germline CDR1 is MNHEY and CDR2 SMNVEV (reference sequence). V was trimmed by 6 bases and J by 4 bases, leaving 9 bases between them. The CDR3 is made up of 12 amino acids. The CDR3 DNA follows: TGTGCCAGCAGGGGATGGGCCACTGAAGCTTTCTTT. This sequence encodes CASRGWATEAFF.

A remark on this clone: This sample also contains other DNA sequences that code for the same CDR3. V usage is TRBV19 and J usage is TRBJ1-4, with D perhaps TRBD1 (6 bases). V lost 6 bases and J 6 bases, leaving 8 bases between the germline ends. The CDR3 length is 12 residues. Looked up from germline, CDR1 is LNHDA and CDR2 is SQIVND (reference sequence). The CDR3 bases are TGTGCCAGTAGGGACAGCCATGAAAAACTGTTTTTT. This gives the protein CASRDSHEKLFF.